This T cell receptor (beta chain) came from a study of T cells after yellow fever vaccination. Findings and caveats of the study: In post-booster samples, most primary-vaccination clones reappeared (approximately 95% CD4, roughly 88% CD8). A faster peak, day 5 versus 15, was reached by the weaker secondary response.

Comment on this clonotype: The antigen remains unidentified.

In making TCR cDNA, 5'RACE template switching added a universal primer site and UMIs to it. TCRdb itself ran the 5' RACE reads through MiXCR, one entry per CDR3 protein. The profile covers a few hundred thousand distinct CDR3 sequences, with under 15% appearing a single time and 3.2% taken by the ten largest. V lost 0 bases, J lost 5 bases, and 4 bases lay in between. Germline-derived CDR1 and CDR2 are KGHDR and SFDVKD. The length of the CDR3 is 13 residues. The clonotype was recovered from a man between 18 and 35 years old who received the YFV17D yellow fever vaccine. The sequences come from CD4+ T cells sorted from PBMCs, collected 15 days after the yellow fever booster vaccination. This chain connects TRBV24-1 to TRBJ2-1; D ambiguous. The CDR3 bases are TGTGCCACCAGTGATTTGGTCCACAATGAGCAGTTCTTC. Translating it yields CATSDLVHNEQFF.